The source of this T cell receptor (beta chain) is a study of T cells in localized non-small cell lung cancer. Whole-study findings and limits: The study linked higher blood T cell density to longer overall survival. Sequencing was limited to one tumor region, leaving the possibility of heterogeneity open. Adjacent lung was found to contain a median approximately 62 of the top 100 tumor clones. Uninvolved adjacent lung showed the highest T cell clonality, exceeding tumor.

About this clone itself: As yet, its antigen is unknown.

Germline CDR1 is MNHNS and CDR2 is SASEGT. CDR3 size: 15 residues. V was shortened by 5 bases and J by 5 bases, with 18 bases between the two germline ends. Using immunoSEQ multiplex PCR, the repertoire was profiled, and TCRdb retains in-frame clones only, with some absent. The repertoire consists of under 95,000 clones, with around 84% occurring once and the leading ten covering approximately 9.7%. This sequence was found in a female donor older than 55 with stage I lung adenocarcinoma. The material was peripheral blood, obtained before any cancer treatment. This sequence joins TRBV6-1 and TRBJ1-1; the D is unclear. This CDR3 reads CASSSLDLRRTEAFF. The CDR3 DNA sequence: TGTGCCAGCAGTTCCCTTGATCTCCGGAGAACTGAAGCTTTCTTT.